These T cell receptor beta chains were read from a single sample in a study of T cell responses to AZD1222 COVID-19 vaccine. Assay: immunoSEQ multiplex PCR; the TCRdb copy retains only in-frame clones and omits some. The sample includes over 150,000 clones, almost 95% seen only once; the top ten take 8% to 13%. Material: peripheral blood, obtained on day 0 of AZD1222 vaccination. These receptors were collected from an adult in good health. Both conserved end residues are part of each CDR3. D genes are given only for firm matches. Some rows have no size entry. The others give once, few or many, or a class for an expanded clone.

TRBJ1-6	.	TRBV6-5	.	14	TGTGCCAGCAGTTACTACAGGGACAATTCACCCCTCCACTTT	CASSYYRDNSPLHF
TRBJ2-2	.	TRBV2	.	13	TGTGCCAGCCAGTCCGGAGACACCGGGGAGCTGTTTTTT	CASQSGDTGELFF
TRBJ1-5	.	TRBV28	.	16	TGTGCCAGCGGTCCGCAGGGGAGAGGGGAAAATCAGCCCCAGCATTTT	CASGPQGRGENQPQHF
TRBJ1-2	.	TRBV10-1	.	15	TGCGCCAGCTTGAGGTCAGGCCTCGTAATCTATGGCTACACCTTC	CASLRSGLVIYGYTF
TRBJ1-1	.	TRBV7-2	.	14	TGTGCCAGCAGCCCGGGACAAGTGAACACTGAAGCTTTCTTT	CASSPGQVNTEAFF
TRBJ1-4	.	TRBV19	.	12	TGTGCCAGTAGTACCGTCGGGGAAAAACTGTTTTTT	CASSTVGEKLFF
TRBJ1-1	.	TRBV5-8	.	15	TGTGCCAGCAGCCCTTGGGCTGGGGTGAACACTGAAGCTTTCTTT	CASSPWAGVNTEAFF
TRBJ1-5	TRBD1	TRBV28	.	15	TGTGCCAGCAGATCTCAGGGGGCGGGCAATCAGCCCCAGCATTTT	CASRSQGAGNQPQHF
TRBJ2-3	.	TRBV5-4	.	14	TGTGCCAGCAGCGAACCATCGGGCACAGATACGCAGTATTTT	CASSEPSGTDTQYF
TRBJ1-6	TRBD1	TRBV7-2	.	16	TGTGCCAGCAGCTTAGCAGGGGGGACAGGGCGGTCACCCCTCCACTTT	CASSLAGGTGRSPLHF
TRBJ2-5	TRBD2	TRBV18	once	17	TGTGCCAGCTCACCGGGATTGCGGGGGGCCTCTTCGGAGACCCAGTACTTC	CASSPGLRGASSETQYF
TRBJ2-7	.	TRBV10-3	.	14	TGTGCCATCAGGAGGGACTCCGCCCAGTACGAGCAGTACTTC	CAIRRDSAQYEQYF
TRBJ1-5	TRBD1	TRBV5-4	.	15	TGTGCCAGCAGCGTAGGGACAGGACAAAATCAGCCCCAGCATTTT	CASSVGTGQNQPQHF
TRBJ1-3	TRBD1	TRBV6-5	.	15	TGTGCCAGCAGGCCAGGACAGGGCTCTGGAAACACCATATATTTT	CASRPGQGSGNTIYF
TRBJ2-1	.	TRBV6-1	.	15	TGTGCCAGCAGTGAAGAAGGGTTTCTATACAATGAGCAGTTCTTC	CASSEEGFLYNEQFF
TRBJ2-1	TRBD2	TRBV19	.	15	TGTGCCAGTAGTATAGGTACTAGCGGCCTCAATGAGCAGTTCTTC	CASSIGTSGLNEQFF
TRBJ1-1	.	TRBV28	.	14	TGTGCCAGCCAACGTAGGGGACGACAGACTGAAGCTTTCTTT	CASQRRGRQTEAFF